This T cell receptor (beta chain) emerged from a study of cytomegalovirus exposure and HLA in healthy donors. Background on the study: In terms of ancestry, the Caucasian-associated cluster contained around 79% of the 300 to 400 genotyped donors.

A word on this clone: What it binds is not known.

V lost 3 bases and J lost 2; bases outside the gene matches: 7. Germline CDR1 SGHRS, CDR2 YFSETQ. There are 18 residues in the CDR3. The PCR contained 60 Vbeta and 13 Jbeta primers. The protocol was immunoSEQ multiplex PCR, while the TCRdb copy is restricted to in-frame clones and leaves out a portion. Of tens of thousands of clones in the sample, about three quarters were seen once. Study-level findings and limits: A later analysis linked a missense DCLRE1C variant to TCR beta V- and J-gene trimming.

Specimen: PBMCs. The chain links TRBV5-1 to TRBJ2-4; 14 nucleotides align to TRBD2. The clonotype was recovered from a man aged 50 or older in good health and CMV-seropositive. Written as DNA, the CDR3 is TGCGCCAGCAGCTCGGGACTAGCGGGGGCTGGCTCCAAAAACATTCAGTACTTC. It specifies CASSSGLAGAGSKNIQYF.